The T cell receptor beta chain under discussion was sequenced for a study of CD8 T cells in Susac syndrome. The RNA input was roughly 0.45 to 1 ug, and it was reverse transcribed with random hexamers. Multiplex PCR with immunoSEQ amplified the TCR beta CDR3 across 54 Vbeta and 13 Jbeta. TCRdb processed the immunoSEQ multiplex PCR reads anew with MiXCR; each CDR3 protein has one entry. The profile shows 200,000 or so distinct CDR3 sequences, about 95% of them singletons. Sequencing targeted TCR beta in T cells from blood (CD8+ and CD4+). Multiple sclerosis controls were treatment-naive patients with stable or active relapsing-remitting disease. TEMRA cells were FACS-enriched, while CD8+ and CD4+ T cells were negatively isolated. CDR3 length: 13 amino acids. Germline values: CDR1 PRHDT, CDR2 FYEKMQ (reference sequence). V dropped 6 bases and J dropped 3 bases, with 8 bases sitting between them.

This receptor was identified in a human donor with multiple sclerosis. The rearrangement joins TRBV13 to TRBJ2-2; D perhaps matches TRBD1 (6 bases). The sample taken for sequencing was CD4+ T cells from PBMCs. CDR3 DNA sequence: TGTGCCAGCAGGCACAGGGACACCGGGGAGCTGTTTTTT. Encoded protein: CASRHRDTGELFF. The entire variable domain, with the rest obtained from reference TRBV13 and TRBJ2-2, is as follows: AAGVIQSPRHLIKEKRETATLKCYPIPRHDTVYWYQQGPGQDPQFLISFYEKMQSDKGSIPDRFSAQQFSDYHSELNMSSLELGDSALYFCASRHRDTGELFFGEGSRLTVL.